These 13 T cell receptor beta chains were all obtained from the same sample, sequenced in a study of PD-L1 blockade in urothelial cancer. The method was immunoSEQ multiplex PCR; TCRdb's version includes in-frame clones alone and lacks a portion of them. The table includes around 63,000 clones, 81% detected once. As to time point: pretreatment peripheral blood. The sequenced sample was PBMCs, obtained around atezolizumab (anti-PD-L1) treatment. The receptors derive from a man aged 65 to 79 with urothelial cancer.

V and J are TRBV19 and TRBJ2-5; D is possibly TRBD1 (6 bases). The V gene's germline CDR1 is LNHDA and CDR2 SQIVND (reference sequence). The CDR3 contains 15 residues. V lost 6 bases and J 3 bases, leaving 17 bases between the germline ends. CDR3 sequence (DNA): TGTGCCAGTAGCCTACACCGGGACAAAAAAGAGACCCAGTACTTC. Protein sequence: CASSLHRDKKETQYF.

The chain combines TRBV11-2 with TRBJ2-7, with TRBD2 identical over 9 bases. V lost 5 bases, J lost 3 bases, and 17 bases stayed unmatched. This CDR3 is 18 amino acids long. In germline, CDR1 is SGHAT, CDR2 FQNNGV. Here the CDR3 DNA reads TGTGCCAGCAGCCCCTTAGCTTACTCGCGGGAGGGCCTCTACGAGCAGTACTTC. Translating it yields CASSPLAYSREGLYEQYF.

This chain links TRBV18 with TRBJ2-3, with D possibly TRBD1 on 6 matching bases. There are 16 residues in the CDR3. Trimming stripped 2 bases from V and 2 bases from J, with 14 bases between. Germline V gene lookup returns CDR1 KGHSH and CDR2 LQKENI. The CDR3 spells CASSPGGVSSTDTQYF. CDR3 DNA: TGTGCCAGCTCACCAGGGGGCGTCAGTTCCACAGATACGCAGTATTTT.

This chain joins TRBV9 and TRBJ2-1; the D gene is possibly TRBD2 (5 bases). This CDR3 comprises 16 residues. The germline CDR1 and CDR2 sequences are SGDLS and YYNGEE. Deletions cut 0 bases from V and 0 bases from J, with 10 bases between. The CDR3 reads CASSVGQAASYNEQFF. DNA of the CDR3: TGTGCCAGCAGCGTAGGGCAAGCGGCCTCCTACAATGAGCAGTTCTTC.

This clone was seen once. The gene calls are TRBV5-1 and TRBJ2-7; TRBD2 agrees at 9 bases. Germline CDR1 SGHRS, CDR2 YFSETQ. The CDR3 totals 15 residues. V was pared by 0 bases and J by 7 bases, with 8 bases of the junction left unmatched. The CDR3 DNA follows: TGCGCCAGCAGCTTGGACCCTAGCGGGGCCCTAGAGCAGTACTTC. It is translated as CASSLDPSGALEQYF.

A single count supports this clone. The chain links TRBV7-9 to TRBJ2-3; 7 bases map to TRBD2. CDR1 and CDR2 from the germline V gene are SEHNR and FQNEAQ (reference sequence). V dropped 1 base and J dropped 2; count of bases not matched to a gene: 3. The CDR3 consists of 15 residues. This CDR3 is CASSLGGGTTDTQYF. The CDR3 DNA is TGTGCCAGCAGCTTAGGGGGGGGGACCACAGATACGCAGTATTTT.

This sequence joins TRBV19 and TRBJ2-6; 10 bases map to TRBD1. Germline lookup yields CDR1 LNHDA and CDR2 SQIVND (reference sequence). The CDR3 has 16 residues. V lost 6 bases to trimming and J lost 4 bases; unmatched junction nucleotides: 6. Here the CDR3 DNA reads TGTGCCAGTAGGACAGGGGGCTCCTTAGGGGCCAACGTCCTGACTTTC. This sequence encodes CASRTGGSLGANVLTF.

The J gene is TRBJ1-5, the V gene TRBV4-2, with D perhaps matching TRBD1 (5 bases). Germline V CDR1 and CDR2: LGHNA, YNFKEQ. Trimming removed 0 bases from V and 5 bases from J, with 14 bases in between. The CDR3 has 16 amino acids. The DNA for the CDR3 is TGTGCCAGCAGCCAAGACTTCAGGGAATTTGATCAGCCCCAGCATTTT. Amino acid sequence: CASSQDFREFDQPQHF.

V is TRBV6-5 and J is TRBJ1-1; 8 nucleotides agree with TRBD1. This CDR3 is 16 amino acids long. Trimming took 0 bases from V and 4 from J; bases not matched to a gene: 7. CDR1 is MNHEY and CDR2 is SVGAGI in the germline V gene. The CDR3 loop is CASSYSGRGQVTEAFF. The DNA of the CDR3 is TGTGCCAGCAGTTACTCGGGCAGGGGGCAGGTCACTGAAGCTTTCTTT.

The chain joins TRBV5-1 to TRBJ1-1; D is ambiguous. The V gene's germline CDR1 is SGHRS and CDR2 YFSETQ. The CDR3 sequence is 15 residues long. The germline V and J ends were trimmed by 4 bases and 1 base, with 14 bases remaining between them. The CDR3 reads CASSPLLGPNTEAFF. For the CDR3, the DNA is TGCGCCAGCAGCCCCTTACTAGGGCCGAACACTGAAGCTTTCTTT.

This clone was observed once. The chain uses TRBV19 and TRBJ1-1, with a weak D call TRBD1 (5 bases). The CDR3 length is 15 residues. CDR1 LNHDA and CDR2 SQIVND come from the germline V gene (reference sequence). V was shortened by 6 bases and J by 0 bases, with 14 bases between the two germline ends. The DNA of the CDR3 is TGTGCCAGTAGAAGGGCAGGGCGATTGAACACTGAAGCTTTCTTT. Its translation is CASRRAGRLNTEAFF.

The chain joins TRBV7-2 to TRBJ2-5; 9 bases align to TRBD1. Trimming at V came to 5 bases and at J to 5 bases, leaving 6 bases not matched to a gene. Germline V CDR1 and CDR2: SGHTA, FQGNSA. This CDR3 has 14 residues. CDR3 sequence: CASSVDRGRETQYF. The DNA for the CDR3 is TGTGCCAGCAGCGTGGACAGGGGCAGGGAGACCCAGTACTTC.

This clone was seen once. The chain has TRBV6-5 and TRBJ1-2, with 7 bases identical to TRBD1. The germline CDR1 and CDR2 sequences are MNHEY and SVGAGI. V shed 5 bases, J shed 5 bases, and the junction held 8 bases outside the gene matches. The CDR3 length is 14 residues. The CDR3 loop is CASSTRRDSYGYTF. The CDR3 region has the DNA TGTGCCAGCAGTACCCGCCGGGACAGTTATGGCTACACCTTC.